This T cell receptor beta chain was identified in a study of identical twins. Per the germline V gene, CDR1 is MRHNA and CDR2 is SNTAGT. CDR3 size: 13 residues. V was cut by 3 bases and J by 1 base, with 6 bases left in between. TCRdb ran MiXCR on the 5' RACE reads and lists one entry per CDR3 protein. The sample lists some 560,000 distinct CDR3 sequences; more than 9% were seen once. General study points: Weaker excess sharing between twins was seen in beta out-of-frame sequences. Out-of-frame alpha sequences common to twins were enriched for low generation probability. Within cord blood, abundant beta clonotypes carried fewer insertions, but memory repertoires showed no such trend.

This clonotype was recorded at least ten times. Its antigen remains unknown. A further study also used this sample, focusing on yellow fever vaccine responses in identical twins.

Sequenced sample: PBMCs. The receptor was derived from a woman aged 18-35 years in good health. This chain links TRBV6-4 with TRBJ1-1, with D hard to call. In DNA form, the CDR3 reads TGTGCCAGCAGTGAAGGCAGGAACACTGAAGCTTTCTTT. This codes for CASSEGRNTEAFF.